The 17 T cell receptor beta chains below all came from one sample that was sequenced in a study of blood T cells in healthy people across ages. Together with a sample-barcoded 5' primer, a J-beta primer mix was included in a second PCR lasting about 6 to 11 cycles. TCRdb analysed the 5' RACE reads with MiXCR anew, one entry per CDR3 protein. The sample has 1.5 million to 2 million distinct CDR3 sequences; around 42% are singletons. The sample comprised blood. The source of these receptors is a human donor in good health.

This clonotype was seen only a few times. This chain uses TRBV4-1 with TRBJ2-1, with 8 bases aligning to TRBD2. The CDR3 loop spans 15 amino acids. Trimming removed 1 base from V and 2 bases from J; junction bases left unmatched: 1. CDR1 MGHRA and CDR2 YSYEKL come from the germline V gene. DNA of the CDR3: TGCGCCAGCAGCCAAGGGACTAGCCCCTACAATGAGCAGTTCTTC. It yields the protein CASSQGTSPYNEQFF.

This clonotype occurred a few times. The CDR3 bases are TGTGCCAGCAGCTTGTTCAGCGGGAGCTCCTACGAGCAGTACTTC. This gives the protein CASSLFSGSSYEQYF. The genes are TRBV28 and TRBJ2-7; 8 bases map to TRBD2. Germline values: CDR1 MDHEN, CDR2 SYDVKM. The CDR3 length is 15 residues. V was clipped by 6 bases and J by 0 bases; unmatched bases: 7.

In DNA form, the CDR3 reads TGTGCCAGCAGTACCGGGACAGGGGCCGGCTACACCTTC. It specifies CASSTGTGAGYTF. The V call is TRBV6-1, the J call TRBJ1-2, with 10 bases matching TRBD1. Germline V gene lookup returns CDR1 MNHNS and CDR2 SASEGT. The CDR3 extends over 13 amino acids. V lost 5 bases to trimming and J lost 8 bases; unmatched junction nucleotides: 5.

There are many counts of this clonotype. The chain combines TRBV6-6 with TRBJ2-1; D is possibly TRBD1 (6 bases). The V and J ends lost 4 bases and 3 bases respectively, with 10 bases between them. Germline V gene lookup returns CDR1 MNHNY and CDR2 SVGAGI (reference sequence). The CDR3 consists of 14 residues. Here the CDR3 reads CASSSPDSYNEQFF. CDR3 sequence (DNA): TGTGCCAGCAGTTCCCCGGACAGCTACAATGAGCAGTTCTTC.

The chain uses TRBV7-3 and TRBJ1-2, with 8 bases that match TRBD1. V lost 5 bases to trimming and J lost 4 bases; unmatched junction nucleotides: 12. CDR1 is SGHTA and CDR2 is FQGTGA in the germline V gene. The CDR3 has 16 residues. CDR3 DNA: TGTGCCAGCAGCACGGACGGACAGGGAGGGGCCTATGGCTACACCTTC. This gives the protein CASSTDGQGGAYGYTF. The entire variable domain, with the rest obtained from reference TRBV7-3 and TRBJ1-2, is as follows: GAGVSQTPSNKVTEKGKYVELRCDPISGHTALYWYRQSLGQGPEFLIYFQGTGAADDSGLPNDRFFAVRPEGSVSTLKIQRTERGDSAVYLCASSTDGQGGAYGYTFGSGTRLTVV.

The chain uses TRBV12-3 or TRBV12-4 and TRBJ2-3, with TRBD2 matching 10 bases. V was pared by 6 bases and J by 4 bases, with 7 bases of the junction left unmatched. The CDR3 loop spans 15 amino acids. CDR3 DNA: TGTGCCAGCAGGCCGCCGGGACTAGCGTCAGATACGCAGTATTTT. Amino acid sequence: CASRPPGLASDTQYF.

The rearrangement joins TRBV6-2 or TRBV6-3 to TRBJ2-7; tentatively, D is TRBD1 (5 bases). In germline, CDR1 is MNHEY, CDR2 SVGEGT. V was pared by 2 bases and J by 3 bases, with 11 bases between. The CDR3 extends over 14 amino acids. CDR3 amino acids: CASSYPTGNYEQYF. The CDR3 nucleotides read TGTGCCAGCAGTTACCCAACAGGTAACTACGAGCAGTACTTC.

V gene TRBV4-3 combines with J gene TRBJ2-5, with a weak D call TRBD2 (6 bases). V was clipped by 1 base and J by 7 bases, with 19 bases between them. From germline, CDR1 is LGHNA and CDR2 YSLEER. CDR3 size: 16 residues. CDR3 in DNA: TGCGCCAGCAGCCAAGCGGGGGTCTTAGGACGAGGGACCCAGTACTTC. Its translation: CASSQAGVLGRGTQYF.

The chain combines TRBV15 with TRBJ2-5; D is perhaps TRBD1 (6 bases). The DNA end is a closer match to TRBJ2-7, so the J assignment may be wrong. Germline lookup yields CDR1 LNHNV and CDR2 YYDKDF (reference sequence). The CDR3 is made up of 13 amino acids. The CDR3 nucleotides read TGTGCCACCAGCAGTCCGGACAGCTACGAGCAGTACTTC. Amino acid sequence: CATSSPDSYEQYF.

In its sample, this clonotype was seen a few times. The V call is TRBV7-2, the J call TRBJ2-7, with D possibly called TRBD1 or TRBD2 (6 bases each). This CDR3 has 15 residues. V shed 7 bases and J shed 2 bases, with 18 bases lying between them. Germline V gene sequence: CDR1 SGHTA, CDR2 FQGNSA. This chain's CDR3 is CASKGPRGRAYEQYF. Here the CDR3 DNA reads TGTGCCAGCAAAGGGCCCCGGGGGCGCGCCTACGAGCAGTACTTC.

The rearrangement uses TRBV29-1 and TRBJ2-7, with D possibly being TRBD1 (5 bases). Germline V gives CDR1 SQVTM, CDR2 ANQGSEA. V was cut by 4 bases and J by 0 bases, with 10 bases left in between. The CDR3 is 13 amino acids. The CDR3, as DNA: TGCAGCGTTGCAGGGCGACACTCCTACGAGCAGTACTTC. Residues: CSVAGRHSYEQYF.

This clonotype was seen many times. V is TRBV20-1 and J is TRBJ2-7, with 8 nucleotides matching TRBD1. The CDR3 sequence is 13 residues long. The V and J ends lost 3 bases and 3 bases, in that order; junction bases with no gene match: 4. Germline CDR1 and CDR2: DFQATT and SNEGSKA (reference sequence). DNA of the CDR3: TGCAGTGCTAGGGACAGGGTAGACTACGAGCAGTACTTC. This sequence encodes CSARDRVDYEQYF.

This clonotype was found a few times. This sequence joins TRBV10-3 and TRBJ1-6; 7 bases map to TRBD1. CDR3 length equals 13 residues. CDR1 is ENHRY, CDR2 SYGVKD, per germline. After removal of 10 bases from V and 3 bases from J, the junction contained 3 bases not matched to a gene. This chain's CDR3 is CASRDSYNSPLHF. CDR3 DNA sequence: TGTGCCAGCCGGGACAGCTATAATTCACCCCTCCACTTT.

The chain is built from TRBV20-1 and TRBJ2-7; D is uncertain. The CDR3 covers 15 residues. Germline CDR1 reads DFQATT; CDR2 reads SNEGSKA (reference sequence). Trimming took off 0 bases at V and 5 bases at J, with 17 bases between the two ends. As DNA, the CDR3 is TGCAGTGCTAGAGAGCGGAGAGGACCTAGAGACGAGCAGTACTTC. Its translation is CSARERRGPRDEQYF.

This clonotype was seen more than once but under ten times. The CDR3 DNA follows: TGTGCCAGCAGAATCGACAGGTGGATGAACACTGAAGCTTTCTTT. Translated: CASRIDRWMNTEAFF. This sequence joins TRBV5-5 and TRBJ1-1, with TRBD1 as a possible D gene (6 bases). This CDR3 is built from 15 residues. The germline V gene has CDR1 SGHKS and CDR2 YYEKEE (reference sequence). The V end was cut by 5 bases, the J end by 0 bases, with 14 bases between.

This clonotype has more than one count but fewer than ten. The chain uses TRBV6-6 and TRBJ2-3; TRBD1 might be the D (6 bases). The CDR3 is made up of 15 amino acids. Between the trimmed V and J ends, which lost 2 bases and 8 bases, there was a span of 17 bases. Looked up from germline, CDR1 is MNHNY and CDR2 is SVGAGI (reference sequence). CDR3 nucleotide sequence: TGTGCCAGCAGTTACGGACAGAGGGAACAGACTACGCAGTATTTT. Translated: CASSYGQREQTTQYF.

The J gene is TRBJ2-1, the V gene TRBV4-2; 7 bases map to TRBD1. V shed 1 base, J shed 1 base, and the junction held 7 bases outside the gene matches. The CDR3 covers 17 residues. CDR1 is LGHNA and CDR2 is YNFKEQ in the germline V gene. The DNA for the CDR3 is TGTGCCAGCAGCCAAGTCTATGGCAGGGGGTCCTACAATGAGCAGTTCTTC. This encodes CASSQVYGRGSYNEQFF.